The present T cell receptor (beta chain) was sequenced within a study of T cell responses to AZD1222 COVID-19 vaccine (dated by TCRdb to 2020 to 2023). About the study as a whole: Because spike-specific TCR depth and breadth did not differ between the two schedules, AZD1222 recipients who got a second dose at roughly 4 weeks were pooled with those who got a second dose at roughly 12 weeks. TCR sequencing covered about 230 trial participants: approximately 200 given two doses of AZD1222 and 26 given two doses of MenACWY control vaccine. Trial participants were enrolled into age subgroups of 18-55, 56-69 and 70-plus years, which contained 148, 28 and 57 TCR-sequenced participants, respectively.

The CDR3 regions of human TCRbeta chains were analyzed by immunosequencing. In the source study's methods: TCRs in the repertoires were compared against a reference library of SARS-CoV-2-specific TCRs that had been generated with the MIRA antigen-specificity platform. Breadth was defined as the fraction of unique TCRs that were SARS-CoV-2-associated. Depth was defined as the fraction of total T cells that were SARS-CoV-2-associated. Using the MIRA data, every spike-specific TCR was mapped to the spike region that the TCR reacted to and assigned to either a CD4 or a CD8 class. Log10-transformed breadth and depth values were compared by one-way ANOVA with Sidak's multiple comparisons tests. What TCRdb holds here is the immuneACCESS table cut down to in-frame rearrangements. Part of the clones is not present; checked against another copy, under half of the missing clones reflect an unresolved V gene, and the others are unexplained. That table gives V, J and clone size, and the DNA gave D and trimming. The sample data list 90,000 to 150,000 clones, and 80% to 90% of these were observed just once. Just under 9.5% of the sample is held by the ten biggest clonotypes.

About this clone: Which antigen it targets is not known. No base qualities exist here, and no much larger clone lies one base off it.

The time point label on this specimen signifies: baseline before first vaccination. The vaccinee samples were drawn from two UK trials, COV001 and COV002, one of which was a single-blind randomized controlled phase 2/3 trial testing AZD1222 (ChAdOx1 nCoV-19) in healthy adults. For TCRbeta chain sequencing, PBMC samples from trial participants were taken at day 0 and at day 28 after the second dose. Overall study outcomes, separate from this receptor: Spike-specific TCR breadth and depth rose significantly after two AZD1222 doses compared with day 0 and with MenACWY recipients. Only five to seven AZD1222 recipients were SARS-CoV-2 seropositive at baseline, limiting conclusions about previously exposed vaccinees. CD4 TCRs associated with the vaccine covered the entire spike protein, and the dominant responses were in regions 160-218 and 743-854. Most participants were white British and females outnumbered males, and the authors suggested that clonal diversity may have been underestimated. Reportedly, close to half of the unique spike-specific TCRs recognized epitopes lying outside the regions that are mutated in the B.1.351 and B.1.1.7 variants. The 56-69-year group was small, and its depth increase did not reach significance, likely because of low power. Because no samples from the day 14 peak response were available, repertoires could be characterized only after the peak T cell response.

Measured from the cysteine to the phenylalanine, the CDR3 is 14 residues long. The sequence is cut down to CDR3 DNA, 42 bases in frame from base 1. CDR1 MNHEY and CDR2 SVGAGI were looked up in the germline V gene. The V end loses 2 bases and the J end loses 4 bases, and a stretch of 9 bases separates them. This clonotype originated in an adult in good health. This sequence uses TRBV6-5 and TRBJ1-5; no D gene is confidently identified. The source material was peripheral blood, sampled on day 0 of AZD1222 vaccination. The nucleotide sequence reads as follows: TGTGCCAGCAGTTACCATCCAGTGAATCAGCCCCAGCATTTT. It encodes CASSYHPVNQPQHF.